This TCR beta chain appears in the sequencing data of a study of blood T cell repertoires in COVID-19. In the study overall: Some COVID-19 samples were acute and others convalescent; all came from the United States, Italy and Spain.

In germline, CDR1 is KGHSH, CDR2 LQKENI. Trimming left V 3 bases short and J 2 bases short, with 11 bases between. CDR3 length equals 14 residues. This clone came up once. In the authors' workflow: Reference gene primer amplification in the assay estimated nucleated cell counts. Method: immunoSEQ multiplex PCR; TCRdb's copy keeps in-frame clones and lacks some. Clonal size and the V and J genes are those of that table, whereas D and trimming came from the DNA. The sample shows about 230,000 clones, approximately 84% of them seen only once. V is TRBV18 and J is TRBJ2-7; D is undetermined. The clonotype originates from a man aged 50-59 years with COVID-19, enrolled during active disease. The sample consisted of peripheral blood. For the CDR3, the DNA is TGTGCCAGCTCACCGATGACGGAGACCTACGAGCAGTACTTC. This translates into CASSPMTETYEQYF.